The present T cell receptor (beta chain) was sequenced within a study of technical replicates of blood from several donors. Measured with immunoSEQ multiplex PCR; TCRdb has only the in-frame clones, and not every one. This table holds 65,000 to 95,000 clones, approximately 86% found once. Germline V gene lookup returns CDR1 SGHTA and CDR2 FQGTGA. This CDR3 has 14 amino acids. V gave up 5 bases and J gave up 4 bases, with 14 bases separating them. The sequence was obtained from a human donor in good health. Some clones in this sample may be carry-over from other donors' samples. The sequenced sample consisted of PBMCs. The chain joins TRBV7-3 to TRBJ1-1, with TRBD1 as a possible D gene (5 bases). CDR3 coding DNA: TGTGCCAGCAGCAGGGGCCCCGGCGGCACTGAAGCTTTCTTT. The encoded protein is CASSRGPGGTEAFF.